The 27 T cell receptor beta chains listed next were all sequenced from one sample in a study of shared clonotypes between healthy human individuals. Terminally differentiated effector memory CD45RA+ cells were excluded from the naive CD8 cells, which were CD45RO-negative and positively selected for CCR7. The protocol was immunoSEQ multiplex PCR, while the TCRdb copy is restricted to in-frame clones and leaves out a portion. This table holds approximately 740,000 clones, 80% to 95% found once. The sequencing sample was made of naive CD8+ T cells sorted from blood. The source of these receptors is a man aged 25-40 years in good health.

The chain couples TRBV18 to TRBJ2-3, with a weak D call TRBD2 (5 bases). The CDR3 has 14 residues. Germline CDR1 is KGHSH and CDR2 is LQKENI. V was pared by 4 bases and J by 4 bases, with 12 bases between. The CDR3 loop is CASSLGGGADTQYF. CDR3 in DNA: TGTGCCAGCTCACTCGGCGGAGGAGCAGATACGCAGTATTTT. Full variable domain (missing parts from reference TRBV18 and TRBJ2-3): NAGVMQNPRHLVRRRGQEARLRCSPMKGHSHVYWYRQLPEEGLKFMVYLQKENIIDESGMPKERFSAEFPKEGPSILRIQQVVRGDSAAYFCASSLGGGADTQYFGPGTRLTVL.

The gene calls are TRBV27 and TRBJ2-4, with D hard to call. Per the germline V gene, CDR1 is MNHEY and CDR2 is SMNVEV (reference sequence). V lost 8 bases and J lost 6, with 11 bases in between. The CDR3 spans 12 residues. The CDR3 DNA is TGTGCCAGCGGTAGTTGGACAAACATTCAGTACTTC. Its protein product is CASGSWTNIQYF.

The V call is TRBV4-1, the J call TRBJ1-1; perhaps TRBD1 as D (5 bases). V was cut by 6 bases and J by 1 base, with 12 bases left in between. The CDR3 consists of 14 residues. Germline CDR1 is MGHRA and CDR2 is YSYEKL. The CDR3 spells CASSAGTGNTEAFF. Written as DNA, the CDR3 is TGCGCCAGCAGTGCCGGGACGGGGAACACTGAAGCTTTCTTT.

This rearrangement joins TRBV27 to TRBJ2-7; 13 bases are a match to TRBD2. Germline assignment: CDR1 MNHEY and CDR2 SMNVEV (reference sequence). The CDR3 consists of 17 residues. The V gene end was trimmed by 4 bases and the J gene end by 3 bases; junction bases not matched to a gene: 9. The CDR3: CASSSWTSGSRGYEQYF. In nucleotides, the CDR3 is TGTGCCAGCAGTTCCTGGACTAGCGGGAGTCGTGGCTACGAGCAGTACTTC.

This clone was found a few times. J is TRBJ2-1 and V is TRBV6-5, with TRBD2 matching over 12 bases. V trimming: 0 bases; J trimming: 8 bases; junction bases outside the gene matches: 5. CDR1 and CDR2 from the germline V gene are MNHEY and SVGAGI. The CDR3 loop spans 16 amino acids. In nucleotides, the CDR3 is TGTGCCAGCAGTTACTCGACTAGCGGGGGACAAGATGAGCAGTTCTTC. Its translation: CASSYSTSGGQDEQFF.

The V and J genes are TRBV6-6 and TRBJ1-5; TRBD1 agrees at 9 bases. The CDR3 contains 14 residues. With V trimmed by 7 bases and J by 6 bases, 7 bases remained unmatched. The germline gives CDR1 MNHNY, CDR2 SVGAGI (reference sequence). The CDR3 loop reads CASNTGTGLQPQHF. The CDR3 DNA sequence: TGTGCCAGCAATACAGGGACAGGGCTTCAGCCCCAGCATTTT.

This clone was observed once. The chain carries TRBV6-5 and TRBJ2-7; 8 bases agree with TRBD1. Germline V gene lookup returns CDR1 MNHEY and CDR2 SVGAGI. The CDR3 consists of 14 residues. Trimming removed 5 bases from V and 3 bases from J; junction bases left unmatched: 6. CDR3: CASSQGQASYEQYF. The CDR3 DNA follows: TGTGCCAGCAGTCAGGGACAGGCAAGCTACGAGCAGTACTTC.

This clone has just one count. This sample also contains other DNA sequences that code for the same CDR3. This chain joins TRBV20-1 and TRBJ2-7, with D tentatively TRBD2 (5 bases). Trimming cost V 5 bases and J 3 bases, with 8 bases left between them. The CDR3 has 11 residues. The germline gives CDR1 DFQATT, CDR2 SNEGSKA (reference sequence). The CDR3 sequence is CSAPGGYEQYF. The CDR3 DNA is TGCAGTGCTCCCGGAGGCTACGAGCAGTACTTC.

The chain is built from TRBV6-1 and TRBJ1-1; D is uncertain. Trimming took off 3 bases at V and 1 base at J, with 9 bases between the two ends. This CDR3 spans 14 amino acids. Germline lookup yields CDR1 MNHNS and CDR2 SASEGT. CDR3 in amino acids: CASSEAPRNTEAFF. CDR3 nucleotides: TGTGCCAGCAGTGAGGCCCCCCGGAACACTGAAGCTTTCTTT.

This sequence joins TRBV6-1 and TRBJ1-5; D is undetermined. CDR1 MNHNS and CDR2 SASEGT come from the germline V gene. V was trimmed by 3 bases and J by 5 bases, leaving 2 bases between them. The CDR3 contains 11 residues. Here the CDR3 DNA reads TGTGCCAGCAGTGAGGATCAGCCCCAGCATTTT. It translates to CASSEDQPQHF.

This chain joins TRBV14 and TRBJ2-5, with unresolved D. CDR3 length: 15 residues. Germline V gene lookup returns CDR1 SGHDN and CDR2 FVKESK. Trimming took 4 bases from V and 2 from J, leaving 14 bases between them. CDR3 DNA: TGTGCCAGCAGCCTTGTCGGCGGTATTCAAGAGACCCAGTACTTC. Amino acid sequence: CASSLVGGIQETQYF.

Worth noting for this clone: The identical CDR3 is also encoded by other nucleotide sequences in the sample. The rearrangement links TRBV9 to TRBJ1-1; D perhaps matches TRBD1 (5 bases). The germline V gene has CDR1 SGDLS and CDR2 YYNGEE. The CDR3 has 15 amino acids. V was clipped by 0 bases and J by 1 base, with 10 bases between them. The CDR3 is CASSVGGLGNTEAFF. CDR3 coding DNA: TGTGCCAGCAGCGTAGGGGGACTCGGGAACACTGAAGCTTTCTTT.

The chain employs TRBV14 and TRBJ1-4; tentatively, D is TRBD1 (5 bases). The germline V gene has CDR1 SGHDN and CDR2 FVKESK. V lost 4 bases to trimming and J lost 0 bases, with 12 bases between them. This CDR3 contains 16 residues. The CDR3 DNA sequence: TGTGCCAGCAGCCCCCTGGGGGGGACAACTAATGAAAAACTGTTTTTT. Amino acids: CASSPLGGTTNEKLFF.

The chain has TRBV28 and TRBJ2-7; TRBD2 might be the D (6 bases). This CDR3 is 13 amino acids long. The V end was cut by 8 bases, the J end by 4 bases, with 15 bases between. Germline CDR1 is MDHEN and CDR2 is SYDVKM. The CDR3 DNA is TGTGCCAGCTGCCTAGCGAGTATATACGAGCAGTACTTC. It specifies CASCLASIYEQYF.

V is TRBV21-1 and J is TRBJ2-7. TRBV21-1 is an annotated pseudogene. CDR3 size: 16 residues. In nucleotides, the CDR3 is TGTGCCAGCAGCACGTCGCCCGGGACCGATCCCTACGAGCAGTACTTC. Protein: CASSTSPGTDPYEQYF.

This chain joins TRBV5-1 and TRBJ2-5; no reliable D call. V lost 2 bases and J lost 3, with 11 bases in between. The CDR3 loop spans 14 amino acids. Per the germline V gene, CDR1 is SGHRS and CDR2 is YFSETQ. The CDR3 sequence is CASSFRTPKETQYF. In DNA, the CDR3 is TGCGCCAGCAGCTTTAGAACACCTAAAGAGACCCAGTACTTC.

This clone was detected once. This sequence joins TRBV19 and TRBJ2-1, with TRBD2 matching 9 bases. Germline values: CDR1 LNHDA, CDR2 SQIVND (reference sequence). The CDR3 length is 13 residues. The V and J ends lost 9 bases and 8 bases, in that order; junction bases with no gene match: 8. The CDR3 DNA reads as TGTGCCAGCGAGGGACTAGCTCCCGATGAGCAGTTCTTC. It codes for CASEGLAPDEQFF. Using reference TRBV19 and TRBJ2-1 for the parts outside the CDR3, the full variable domain is DGGITQSPKYLFRKEGQNVTLSCEQNLNHDAMYWYRQDPGQGLRLIYYSQIVNDFQKGDIAEGYSVSREKKESFPLTVTSAQKNPTAFYLCASEGLAPDEQFFGPGTRLTVL.

The genes are TRBV12-5 and TRBJ2-1; 7 bases are shared with TRBD1. The V gene end was trimmed by 3 bases and the J gene end by 8 bases; junction bases not matched to a gene: 4. Germline assignment: CDR1 LGHNT and CDR2 FRNRAP. CDR3 length: 13 residues. The chain's CDR3 is CASGLQGHHEQFF. In DNA, the CDR3 is TGTGCTAGTGGTTTACAGGGGCACCATGAGCAGTTCTTC.

This clone was counted once. V is TRBV13 and J is TRBJ2-5, with 9 bases aligning to TRBD2. Germline V CDR1 and CDR2: PRHDT, FYEKMQ (reference sequence). The CDR3 spans 16 residues. V shed 5 bases, J shed 2 bases, and the junction held 9 bases outside the gene matches. The CDR3 spells CASSKLGLARQETQYF. The CDR3 region has the DNA TGTGCCAGCAGCAAACTCGGACTAGCGAGACAAGAGACCCAGTACTTC.

V gene TRBV13 combines with J gene TRBJ2-3; TRBD2 matches at 7 bases. Germline lookup yields CDR1 PRHDT and CDR2 FYEKMQ (reference sequence). Trimming took 4 bases from V and 2 from J; bases not matched to a gene: 3. This CDR3 contains 14 residues. CDR3 in amino acids: CASSSAGTTDTQYF. CDR3 bases: TGTGCCAGCAGCTCAGCGGGAACCACAGATACGCAGTATTTT.

For the CDR3, the DNA is TGTGCCACCAGCATCGCCGGGACTAGCGGGAGTATTGGCACAGATACGCAGTATTTT. Translating gives CATSIAGTSGSIGTDTQYF. The chain carries TRBV15 and TRBJ2-3; TRBD2 matches at 14 bases. The V gene's germline CDR1 is LNHNV and CDR2 YYDKDF (reference sequence). This CDR3 has 19 residues. V lost 4 bases to trimming and J lost 1 base; unmatched junction nucleotides: 10.

The V gene is TRBV5-6, the J gene TRBJ2-5; the match to TRBD2 covers 9 bases. The CDR3 consists of 14 residues. The trim removed 3 bases at V and 1 base at J, leaving 1 base unmatched. Per the germline V gene, CDR1 is SGHDT and CDR2 is YYEEEE. CDR3 protein: CASSSSGIQETQYF. The CDR3 DNA is TGTGCCAGCAGCTCTAGCGGGATCCAAGAGACCCAGTACTTC. The variable domain in full, completed from reference TRBV5-6 and TRBJ2-5, reads DAGVTQSPTHLIKTRGQQVTLRCSPKSGHDTVSWYQQALGQGPQFIFQYYEEEERQRGNFPDRFSGHQFPNYSSELNVNALLLGDSALYLCASSSSGIQETQYFGPGTRLLVL.

This chain connects TRBV5-6 to TRBJ1-1, with 7 bases matching TRBD1. Germline V gene lookup returns CDR1 SGHDT and CDR2 YYEEEE. This CDR3 region has 13 residues. V shed 7 bases and J 4 bases; nucleotides not matched to a gene: 7. The CDR3 nucleotides read TGTGCCAGCTCAACAGGGGTTCTCACTGAAGCTTTCTTT. Translated: CASSTGVLTEAFF.

The chain is built from TRBV11-2 and TRBJ2-7, with 8 nucleotides matching TRBD2. Per the germline V gene, CDR1 is SGHAT and CDR2 is FQNNGV. Trimming removed 1 base from V and 5 bases from J; junction bases left unmatched: 7. This CDR3 comprises 15 residues. The CDR3 is CASSLGAGVNNEQYF. CDR3 DNA: TGTGCCAGCAGCTTAGGAGCGGGAGTTAATAACGAGCAGTACTTC.

This clone occurred a few times. For the CDR3, the DNA is TGTGCCAGCAGCTTAAGCGGGAGCTCCTACAATGAGCAGTTCTTC. Translating gives CASSLSGSSYNEQFF. The chain recombines TRBV11-2 with TRBJ2-1; TRBD2 aligns across 8 bases. The CDR3 totals 15 residues. Germline assignment: CDR1 SGHAT and CDR2 FQNNGV. Losses at the gene ends were 2 bases for V and 0 bases for J; bases not matched to a gene: 0.

This chain links TRBV27 with TRBJ1-5, with TRBD1 matching 9 bases. CDR1 is MNHEY, CDR2 SMNVEV, per germline (reference sequence). The CDR3 runs to 16 residues. The ends lost 5 bases at V and 2 bases at J; junction bases unmatched: 7. The CDR3: CASSQGTGFGNQPQHF. CDR3 sequence (DNA): TGTGCCAGCAGTCAAGGGACAGGGTTCGGCAATCAGCCCCAGCATTTT.

This clone was observed a single time. V and J are TRBV10-1 and TRBJ2-2; D is unresolved. The CDR3 covers 14 residues. Trimming pared 2 bases from V and 6 bases from J, leaving 10 bases between. In germline, CDR1 is WNHNN, CDR2 SYGVQD (reference sequence). This chain's CDR3 is CASSEVQAAGELFF. The CDR3 region has the DNA TGCGCCAGCAGTGAGGTCCAGGCCGCCGGGGAGCTGTTTTTT.